The rows below give T cell receptor beta chains drawn from one sample of a study of blood T cells in healthy people across ages. TCRdb called the 5' RACE reads again in MiXCR, with one record for every CDR3 protein. The sample lists about a million distinct CDR3 sequences; under 50% were seen once. The sequenced sample was blood. These receptors were taken from a man aged 25 to 40 in good health. Each CDR3 is given with its conserved first and last residue. Fields, in order: J gene, D gene, clone size, V gene, CDR3 DNA, CDR3 protein. D genes are given only for firm matches. Some rows have no size entry. The others give once, few or many, or a class for an expanded clone.

J gene: TRBJ2-1
D gene: TRBD1
clone size: many
V gene: TRBV7-3
CDR3 DNA: TGTGCCAGCAGCTCGGGACAGGGGTACTATGAGCAGTTCTTC
CDR3 protein: CASSSGQGYYEQFF

J gene: TRBJ1-4
D gene: TRBD1
clone size: few
V gene: TRBV20-1
CDR3 DNA: TGCAGTGCCCTGACAGGGGGAAGGGAAAAACTGTTTTTT
CDR3 protein: CSALTGGREKLFF

J gene: TRBJ2-5
D gene: .
clone size: .
V gene: TRBV14
CDR3 DNA: TGTGCCAGCAGCCAAGATTGGGGGACCCAGTACTTC
CDR3 protein: CASSQDWGTQYF

J gene: TRBJ1-4
D gene: .
clone size: .
V gene: TRBV21-1
CDR3 DNA: TGTGCCAGCAGCATGGGAACAGGGGGCATGAGAGCAAATGAAAAACTGTTTTTT
CDR3 protein: CASSMGTGGMRANEKLFF

J gene: TRBJ2-7
D gene: .
clone size: .
V gene: TRBV6-1
CDR3 DNA: TGTGCCACTGAGCCCGGGTGGCCGGGGGAGCAGTACTTC
CDR3 protein: CATEPGWPGEQYF

J gene: TRBJ2-7
D gene: .
clone size: .
V gene: TRBV5-1
CDR3 DNA: TGCGCCAGCAGCCGCTCACCCGGCTACGAGCAGTACTTC
CDR3 protein: CASSRSPGYEQYF

J gene: TRBJ2-5
D gene: TRBD2
clone size: once
V gene: TRBV20-1
CDR3 DNA: TGCAGTGCTAGACGGCGGGAGGGCCAAGAGACCCAGTACTTC
CDR3 protein: CSARRREGQETQYF

J gene: TRBJ2-3
D gene: TRBD2
clone size: many
V gene: TRBV7-2
CDR3 DNA: TGCGCCAGCAGCCTCCGACTAGCGGGGGGCACAGATACGCAGTATTTT
CDR3 protein: CASSLRLAGGTDTQYF

J gene: TRBJ2-1
D gene: TRBD2
clone size: .
V gene: TRBV6-5
CDR3 DNA: TGTGCCAGCAGGAGCGGACTAGCGGGTAGGAATGAGCAGTTCTTC
CDR3 protein: CASRSGLAGRNEQFF

J gene: TRBJ1-2
D gene: .
clone size: .
V gene: TRBV28
CDR3 DNA: TGTGCCAGCAGCTCTCCCGGCGGCACAAACTATGGCAACACCTTC
CDR3 protein: CASSSPGGTNYGNTF

J gene: TRBJ1-5
D gene: .
clone size: few
V gene: TRBV5-5
CDR3 DNA: TGTGCCAGCAGCTTGGGGACGGATAATCAGCCCCAGCATTTT
CDR3 protein: CASSLGTDNQPQHF

J gene: TRBJ2-3
D gene: .
clone size: few
V gene: TRBV4-1
CDR3 DNA: TGCGCCAGCAGCCATGATCGCCAGGGTGGTACAGATACGCAGTATTTT
CDR3 protein: CASSHDRQGGTDTQYF

J gene: TRBJ1-1
D gene: .
clone size: few
V gene: TRBV28
CDR3 DNA: TGTGCCAGCAGCCCGTCGACAGTTCGGTCGACTGAAGCTTTCTTT
CDR3 protein: CASSPSTVRSTEAFF

J gene: TRBJ1-4
D gene: TRBD1
clone size: .
V gene: TRBV7-9
CDR3 DNA: TGTGCCAGCAGGTCCACCGGGACAGGGAATGAAAAACTGTTTTTT
CDR3 protein: CASRSTGTGNEKLFF

J gene: TRBJ2-3
D gene: TRBD2
clone size: .
V gene: TRBV10-3
CDR3 DNA: TGTGCCATCAGTAACCCCTTACGGGGGGGCCCAGATACGCAGTATTTT
CDR3 protein: CAISNPLRGGPDTQYF

J gene: TRBJ1-1
D gene: TRBD1
clone size: .
V gene: TRBV7-6
CDR3 DNA: TGTGCCAGCAGCTTAGAGACAGGGGAACGGGCTTTCTTT
CDR3 protein: CASSLETGERAFF

J gene: TRBJ1-2
D gene: .
clone size: .
V gene: TRBV6-1
CDR3 DNA: TGTGCCAGCGGGGGGTACGGCTATGGCTACACCTTC
CDR3 protein: CASGGYGYGYTF

J gene: TRBJ2-3
D gene: .
clone size: .
V gene: TRBV7-9
CDR3 DNA: TGTGCCAGCAGCTTAGTTGCACTTTCGGGAGATACGCAGTATTTT
CDR3 protein: CASSLVALSGDTQYF

J gene: TRBJ2-4
D gene: TRBD2
clone size: .
V gene: TRBV7-2
CDR3 DNA: TGTGCCAGCAGCGGGGGGACTAGTCTGCAGTACTTC
CDR3 protein: CASSGGTSLQYF

J gene: TRBJ2-1
D gene: TRBD1
clone size: .
V gene: TRBV29-1
CDR3 DNA: TGCAGCGTCCTGGGACAGGGGGCTCTGATCAATGAGCAGTTCTTC
CDR3 protein: CSVLGQGALINEQFF

J gene: TRBJ2-7
D gene: .
clone size: few
V gene: TRBV6-5
CDR3 DNA: TGTGCCAGCAGTCCCCAGGGGACAACCTACGAGCAGTACTTC
CDR3 protein: CASSPQGTTYEQYF

J gene: TRBJ2-5
D gene: .
clone size: .
V gene: TRBV28
CDR3 DNA: TGTGCCAGCAGTTCAGGAGGGGGGCGACAAGAGACCCAGTACTTC
CDR3 protein: CASSSGGGRQETQYF